These T cell receptor beta chains were read from a single sample in a study of cytomegalovirus exposure and HLA in healthy donors. Some clones are missing from TCRdb's copy, which holds only in-frame ones; the method was immunoSEQ multiplex PCR. The repertoire includes approximately 150,000 clones, around 73% of them detected once, and 2.5% to 3% sits in the top ten. The sequenced sample was PBMCs. The source is a female donor in good health and CMV-seronegative. Each CDR3 is given with its conserved first and last residue. The D gene is left open where the match is weak. Only part of the rows carry a size: once, few, many, or a class if the clone is expanded.

CDR3 protein: CAWSPKGGGETQYF; CDR3 DNA: TGTGCCTGGAGTCCCAAGGGGGGGGGAGAGACCCAGTACTTC; J gene: TRBJ2-5; V gene: TRBV30; D gene: .; clone size: .
CDR3 protein: CASRSGGSVYNEQFF; CDR3 DNA: TGTGCCAGCAGATCCGGGGGGAGTGTGTACAATGAGCAGTTCTTC; J gene: TRBJ2-1; V gene: TRBV14; D gene: TRBD2; clone size: .
CDR3 protein: CASSIWLGADTGTEAFF; CDR3 DNA: TGTGCCAGTAGTATCTGGTTGGGGGCAGACACGGGGACTGAAGCTTTCTTT; J gene: TRBJ1-1; V gene: TRBV19; D gene: .; clone size: .
CDR3 protein: CASSYSLKDRKFEAFF; CDR3 DNA: TGTGCCAGCAGTTACTCGTTAAAGGACAGAAAGTTTGAAGCTTTCTTT; J gene: TRBJ1-1; V gene: TRBV6-5; D gene: .; clone size: .
CDR3 protein: CASSSSGDRTDTQYF; CDR3 DNA: TGCGCCAGCAGCTCTTCAGGGGATAGGACAGATACGCAGTATTTT; J gene: TRBJ2-3; V gene: TRBV5-1; D gene: .; clone size: .
CDR3 protein: CSGGQGATGELFF; CDR3 DNA: TGCAGCGGGGGACAGGGGGCGACCGGGGAGCTGTTTTTT; J gene: TRBJ2-2; V gene: TRBV29-1; D gene: TRBD1; clone size: .
CDR3 protein: CASSLICLGGELPYGYTF; CDR3 DNA: TGTGCCAGCAGTTTAATTTGCTTGGGGGGAGAACTTCCCTATGGCTACACCTTC; J gene: TRBJ1-2; V gene: TRBV28; D gene: .; clone size: .
CDR3 protein: CASSLGGIYEQYF; CDR3 DNA: TGTGCCAGCAGCCTCGGGGGGATCTACGAGCAGTACTTC; J gene: TRBJ2-7; V gene: TRBV7-2; D gene: TRBD2; clone size: .
CDR3 protein: CARSGGGTHGYTF; CDR3 DNA: TGTGCCCGCAGTGGGGGGGGGACCCATGGCTACACCTTC; J gene: TRBJ1-2; V gene: TRBV30; D gene: .; clone size: .
CDR3 protein: CSVDGGSYNEQFF; CDR3 DNA: TGCAGCGTTGATGGGGGGTCCTACAATGAGCAGTTCTTC; J gene: TRBJ2-1; V gene: TRBV29-1; D gene: .; clone size: .
CDR3 protein: CASSRDSEAFF; CDR3 DNA: TGTGCCAGCAGTCGCGACAGTGAAGCTTTCTTT; J gene: TRBJ1-1; V gene: TRBV6-6; D gene: .; clone size: .
CDR3 protein: CASSLQGADGYTF; CDR3 DNA: TGTGCCAGTAGCCTACAGGGGGCAGATGGCTACACCTTC; J gene: TRBJ1-2; V gene: TRBV19; D gene: TRBD1; clone size: .
CDR3 protein: CASSQEEGGPDTQYF; CDR3 DNA: TGTGCCAGCAGCCAAGAAGAAGGCGGCCCAGATACGCAGTATTTT; J gene: TRBJ2-3; V gene: TRBV4-2; D gene: .; clone size: .
CDR3 protein: CSVPAPGRENTGELFF; CDR3 DNA: TGCAGCGTCCCGGCCCCGGGGAGAGAGAACACCGGGGAGCTGTTTTTT; J gene: TRBJ2-2; V gene: TRBV29-1; D gene: .; clone size: .
CDR3 protein: CASSLVRGGEYGYTF; CDR3 DNA: TGTGCCAGCAGCCTAGTAAGGGGGGGGGAATATGGCTACACCTTC; J gene: TRBJ1-2; V gene: TRBV7-2; D gene: .; clone size: .
CDR3 protein: CASRHYNEQFF; CDR3 DNA: TGTGCCAGCAGACACTACAATGAGCAGTTCTTC; J gene: TRBJ2-1; V gene: TRBV6-1; D gene: .; clone size: .
CDR3 protein: CASSRGQSYGYTF; CDR3 DNA: TGCGCCAGCAGCAGGGGACAGTCCTATGGCTACACCTTC; J gene: TRBJ1-2; V gene: TRBV5-1; D gene: TRBD1; clone size: .
CDR3 protein: CASSATSGGANTGELFF; CDR3 DNA: TGTGCCAGCAGCGCGACTAGCGGGGGGGCCAACACCGGGGAGCTGTTTTTT; J gene: TRBJ2-2; V gene: TRBV6-4; D gene: TRBD2; clone size: .
CDR3 protein: CASSRTGGDSNEKLFF; CDR3 DNA: TGTGCCAGTAGCCGGACAGGGGGCGATTCTAATGAAAAACTGTTTTTT; J gene: TRBJ1-4; V gene: TRBV19; D gene: TRBD1; clone size: .
CDR3 protein: CASSLGGLAGVRNEQFF; CDR3 DNA: TGTGCCAGCAGCTTAGGGGGCCTAGCGGGGGTAAGAAATGAGCAGTTCTTC; J gene: TRBJ2-1; V gene: TRBV11-2; D gene: TRBD2; clone size: .
CDR3 protein: CASSQEAGTDTQYF; CDR3 DNA: TGCGCCAGCAGCCAAGAGGCGGGGACAGATACGCAGTATTTT; J gene: TRBJ2-3; V gene: TRBV4-1; D gene: .; clone size: few
CDR3 protein: CASSLGQLYGYTF; CDR3 DNA: TGTGCCAGCAGTCTAGGACAGCTCTATGGCTACACCTTC; J gene: TRBJ1-2; V gene: TRBV28; D gene: .; clone size: few
CDR3 protein: CAWGRDYEQYF; CDR3 DNA: TGTGCCTGGGGCCGGGACTACGAGCAGTACTTC; J gene: TRBJ2-7; V gene: TRBV30; D gene: .; clone size: .
CDR3 protein: CASSYLWNTEAFF; CDR3 DNA: TGTGCCAGCAGCTATCTATGGAACACTGAAGCTTTCTTT; J gene: TRBJ1-1; V gene: TRBV11-3; D gene: .; clone size: .
CDR3 protein: CASSYSAQEGEKLFF; CDR3 DNA: TGTGCCAGCAGTTACTCGGCCCAGGAGGGGGAAAAACTGTTTTTT; J gene: TRBJ1-4; V gene: TRBV6-5; D gene: .; clone size: few
CDR3 protein: CASSLAGIAGGITDTQYF; CDR3 DNA: TGCGCCAGCAGCTTGGCCGGGATAGCGGGGGGTATTACAGATACGCAGTATTTT; J gene: TRBJ2-3; V gene: TRBV5-1; D gene: TRBD2; clone size: .
CDR3 protein: CASRQGELVNTEAFF; CDR3 DNA: TGCGCCAGCAGACAGGGAGAACTCGTGAACACTGAAGCTTTCTTT; J gene: TRBJ1-1; V gene: TRBV5-1; D gene: .; clone size: .
CDR3 protein: CASSLAPGTGISNTGELFF; CDR3 DNA: TGTGCCAGCAGCTTAGCCCCCGGCACAGGGATTTCGAACACCGGGGAGCTGTTTTTT; J gene: TRBJ2-2; V gene: TRBV7-9; D gene: .; clone size: .